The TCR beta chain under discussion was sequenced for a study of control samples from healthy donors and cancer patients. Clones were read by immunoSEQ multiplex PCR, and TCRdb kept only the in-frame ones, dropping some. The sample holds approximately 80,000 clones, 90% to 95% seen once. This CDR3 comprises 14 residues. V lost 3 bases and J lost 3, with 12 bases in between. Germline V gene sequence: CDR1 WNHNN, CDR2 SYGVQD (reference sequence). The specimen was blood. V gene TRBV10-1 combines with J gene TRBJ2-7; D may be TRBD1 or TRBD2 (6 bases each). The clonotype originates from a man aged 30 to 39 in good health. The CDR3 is CASSEEEGGYEQYF. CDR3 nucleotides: TGCGCCAGCAGTGAAGAGGAGGGGGGCTACGAGCAGTACTTC.